This is a list of T cell receptor beta chains from one sample in a study of blood T cell repertoires in COVID-19. The protocol was immunoSEQ multiplex PCR, while the TCRdb copy is restricted to in-frame clones and leaves out a portion. The data contain about 270,000 clones, about 87% of them singletons. Sequencing was performed on PBMCs or T cells enriched from blood (not recorded which). The source of these receptors is a woman in her 40s with acute COVID-19. The conserved cysteine and the conserved F or W are not part of the CDR3 here. Size is stated for part of the rows, as once, few or many counts, or as a class when the clone is expanded.

j_gene: TRBJ1-1; v_gene: TRBV18; abundance: .; CDR3aa: ASSPPRTGVLNTEAF
j_gene: TRBJ1-5; v_gene: TRBV18; abundance: .; CDR3aa: ASSPSSGRVGQPQH
j_gene: TRBJ2-7; v_gene: TRBV27; abundance: .; CDR3aa: ASSSYEPGQDYEQY
j_gene: TRBJ1-2; v_gene: TRBV7-8; abundance: .; CDR3aa: ASSLDPQGAGGYT
j_gene: TRBJ2-5; v_gene: TRBV6-5; abundance: .; CDR3aa: ASSSGQVAQTQY
j_gene: TRBJ2-1; v_gene: TRBV6-5; abundance: .; CDR3aa: ASRYYNEQF
j_gene: TRBJ1-6; v_gene: TRBV2; abundance: few; CDR3aa: ASSEVQGISPLH
j_gene: TRBJ2-5; v_gene: TRBV11-1; abundance: .; CDR3aa: ASSFGLAGKETQY
j_gene: TRBJ1-2; v_gene: TRBV24-1; abundance: .; CDR3aa: ATSVAGGMTRGGYT
j_gene: TRBJ2-7; v_gene: TRBV6-2/TRBV6-3; abundance: .; CDR3aa: ASSPGDRNEQY
j_gene: TRBJ1-3; v_gene: TRBV5-4; abundance: .; CDR3aa: ASSPAAGDENTIY
j_gene: TRBJ2-2; v_gene: TRBV4-2; abundance: few; CDR3aa: ASSPSLAGAGTGELF
j_gene: TRBJ2-1; v_gene: TRBV4-2; abundance: .; CDR3aa: ASSQDPSGGLNEQF
j_gene: TRBJ1-1; v_gene: TRBV29-1; abundance: .; CDR3aa: SVEHSSTEAF
j_gene: TRBJ1-1; v_gene: TRBV19; abundance: .; CDR3aa: ASSSRGVGSTEAF
j_gene: TRBJ1-5; v_gene: TRBV6-5; abundance: .; CDR3aa: ASSWGTGDQPQH
j_gene: TRBJ1-5; v_gene: TRBV19; abundance: once; CDR3aa: ASSIDMQGGRNQPQH
j_gene: TRBJ2-1; v_gene: TRBV9; abundance: .; CDR3aa: ASSVAGGLHNEQF
j_gene: TRBJ2-1; v_gene: TRBV15; abundance: once; CDR3aa: ATSRGLAGGNEQF
j_gene: TRBJ1-4; v_gene: TRBV5-1; abundance: .; CDR3aa: ASSSSTGTNEKLF
j_gene: TRBJ1-5; v_gene: TRBV24-1; abundance: .; CDR3aa: ATSDFSTGDQPQH
j_gene: TRBJ1-1; v_gene: TRBV5-1; abundance: .; CDR3aa: ASSFYGTGDTEAF
j_gene: TRBJ1-4; v_gene: TRBV5-1; abundance: .; CDR3aa: ASSHKAGPQQGAGEKLF
j_gene: TRBJ1-6; v_gene: TRBV15; abundance: .; CDR3aa: ATKRDSDNSPLH
j_gene: TRBJ1-6; v_gene: TRBV2; abundance: .; CDR3aa: ARTGTTGGSPLH
j_gene: TRBJ2-2; v_gene: TRBV24-1; abundance: .; CDR3aa: ATSERTGSNTGELF
j_gene: TRBJ1-1; v_gene: TRBV27; abundance: few; CDR3aa: ASSLGRDTEAF
j_gene: TRBJ1-5; v_gene: TRBV7-3; abundance: once; CDR3aa: ASSLSGPNQPQH
j_gene: TRBJ2-4; v_gene: TRBV20-1; abundance: .; CDR3aa: SASSGRNIQY
j_gene: TRBJ2-3; v_gene: TRBV9; abundance: .; CDR3aa: ASSVAPDGLARLGDTQY
j_gene: TRBJ2-1; v_gene: TRBV19; abundance: .; CDR3aa: ASSSTPSQRNEQF
j_gene: TRBJ1-4; v_gene: TRBV9; abundance: .; CDR3aa: ASSAVPAPTDVEKLF
j_gene: TRBJ1-1; v_gene: TRBV13; abundance: .; CDR3aa: ASSLSVSTGTEAF
j_gene: TRBJ1-1; v_gene: TRBV19; abundance: .; CDR3aa: ASSLIGGMDEAF
j_gene: TRBJ1-4; v_gene: TRBV28; abundance: .; CDR3aa: ASSSGQGLATNEKLF
j_gene: TRBJ1-1; v_gene: TRBV9; abundance: .; CDR3aa: ASSVAGKNTEAF
j_gene: TRBJ2-6; v_gene: TRBV7-3; abundance: once; CDR3aa: ASSLPWAGQHGANVLT
j_gene: TRBJ2-1; v_gene: TRBV24-1; abundance: few; CDR3aa: ATSDSSLAGVLEQF
j_gene: TRBJ2-5; v_gene: TRBV12-5; abundance: .; CDR3aa: ASGGGLAETQY
j_gene: TRBJ1-3; v_gene: TRBV4-2; abundance: .; CDR3aa: ASSPGNTIY
j_gene: TRBJ2-7; v_gene: TRBV11-2; abundance: once; CDR3aa: ASSLTSASYEQY
j_gene: TRBJ1-4; v_gene: TRBV30; abundance: .; CDR3aa: AWSVLGGTGPEKLF
j_gene: TRBJ1-5; v_gene: TRBV24-1; abundance: .; CDR3aa: ATSIGGGQPQH
j_gene: TRBJ2-4; v_gene: TRBV19; abundance: .; CDR3aa: ASAANGRNIQY
j_gene: TRBJ2-5; v_gene: TRBV9; abundance: once; CDR3aa: ASSVAGGRQETQY
j_gene: TRBJ2-2; v_gene: TRBV3-1/TRBV3-2; abundance: .; CDR3aa: ASSQVLGRGKMTGELF
j_gene: TRBJ1-1; v_gene: TRBV10-3; abundance: .; CDR3aa: AISEGGLKTEAF
j_gene: TRBJ2-5; v_gene: TRBV5-1; abundance: .; CDR3aa: ASSAGSTTNQETQY
j_gene: TRBJ2-3; v_gene: TRBV6-1; abundance: .; CDR3aa: ASSDRTGTDTQY
j_gene: TRBJ1-2; v_gene: TRBV28; abundance: .; CDR3aa: ASSLFQGEGYT
j_gene: TRBJ2-2; v_gene: TRBV7-8; abundance: .; CDR3aa: ASSLVGQPARELF
j_gene: TRBJ1-1; v_gene: TRBV9; abundance: .; CDR3aa: ASSILSEPENTEAF
j_gene: TRBJ1-6; v_gene: TRBV3-1/TRBV3-2; abundance: .; CDR3aa: ASSPRDTNNSPLH
j_gene: TRBJ1-5; v_gene: TRBV9; abundance: .; CDR3aa: ASSNAQGPGQPQH
j_gene: TRBJ1-1; v_gene: TRBV24-1; abundance: .; CDR3aa: ATSDARGSTEAF
j_gene: TRBJ2-7; v_gene: TRBV29-1; abundance: .; CDR3aa: SVVGRLGAYEQY
j_gene: TRBJ1-1; v_gene: TRBV10-1; abundance: .; CDR3aa: ASSDRYSTEAF
j_gene: TRBJ2-1; v_gene: TRBV19; abundance: .; CDR3aa: ASSRHYRGLAGYNEQF
j_gene: TRBJ1-4; v_gene: TRBV13; abundance: .; CDR3aa: ASSFRQGAIEKLF